This T cell receptor beta chain appears in the sequencing data of a study of T cells in localized non-small cell lung cancer. With regard to this clone: The antigen remains undetermined.

Germline CDR1 and CDR2: SGDLS and YYNGEE. The CDR3 has 12 residues. V lost 5 bases to trimming and J lost 8 bases, with 11 bases between them. Study-wide findings and caveats: In uninvolved adjacent lung, T cell clonality reached its highest value, exceeding tumor.

Assay used: immunoSEQ multiplex PCR; TCRdb lists only in-frame clones, some missing. The table lists approximately 20,000 clones, just over 90% of them singletons. The receptor comes from a male donor aged 60 or over with stage I squamous cell lung carcinoma. The chain couples TRBV9 to TRBJ2-1, with D possibly TRBD1 on 5 matching bases. The specimen comprised peripheral blood, sampled before any cancer treatment. CDR3 in DNA: TGTGCCAGCAGTGACCAGGGCTATGAGCAGTTCTTC. This translates into CASSDQGYEQFF.